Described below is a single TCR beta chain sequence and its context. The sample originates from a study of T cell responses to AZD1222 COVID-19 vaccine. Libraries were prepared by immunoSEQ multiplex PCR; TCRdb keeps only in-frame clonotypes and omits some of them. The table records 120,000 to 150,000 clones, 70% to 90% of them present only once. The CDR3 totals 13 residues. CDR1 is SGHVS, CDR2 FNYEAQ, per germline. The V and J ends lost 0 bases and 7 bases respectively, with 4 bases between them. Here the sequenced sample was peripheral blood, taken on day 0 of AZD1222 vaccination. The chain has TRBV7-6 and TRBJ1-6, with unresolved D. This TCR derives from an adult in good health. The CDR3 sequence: CASSLAGNSPLHF. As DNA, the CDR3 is TGTGCCAGCAGCTTAGCGGGCAATTCACCCCTCCACTTT.